The text below deals with one TCR beta chain. This clone was seen a few times. The specificity of this receptor is unknown. No base quality information exists; no much larger clone differs at one position. The cohort comprised some 680 healthy bone marrow donors. At the time of sampling, all cohort members were nominally healthy, though unrecorded immune exposures were likely present. The donor tested CMV seropositive, placing the donor among the 250 to 350 seropositive members of the cohort. A peripheral blood sample was collected from each donor, and TCR beta sequencing was performed on peripheral blood mononuclear cells. Genomic DNA was extracted from the blood cell samples with the Qiagen DNeasy Blood Extraction Kit. This sample is drawn from a study of cytomegalovirus exposure and HLA in healthy donors (dated by TCRdb to between 2016 and 2019). Study-level background: An earlier analysis of 587 of the donors reported approximately 300 Gb of sequence data and 117 million unique TCR beta sequences obtained from about 179 million T cells. An early release covering roughly 600 HLA-typed donors comprised about 300 gigabases of sequencing data and around 86 million unique TCR sequences. The genetic ancestry cluster associated with self-reported Caucasian donors included roughly 84% of the 398 genotyped donors. The study aimed to test whether cataloging public T cell receptors could reveal signatures of past pathogen exposure. The study used immunosequencing to profile the T cell repertoires of several hundred subjects and linked those repertoires to cytomegalovirus serostatus. In addition to the first cohort of several hundred subjects, a separate validation cohort of 100 to 150 different subjects was used. The study combined high-throughput TCR immunosequencing, statistical association of individual TCRs with disease status, and machine learning to predict cytomegalovirus infection status. To study patterns of TCR occurrence, a later analysis re-analyzed previously published TCR beta repertoires from several hundred donors and added high-resolution HLA genotyping. Rather than drawing on any new phenotypic data, the later analysis identified candidate immune exposures from TCR beta sequences and the way those sequences occurred across donors. To decide whether each TCR beta V gene segment behaved as functional or pseudogenic, an earlier analysis of approximately 620 of the donors relied on high-throughput TCR beta sequencing. Alongside the repertoire data, information on donor age, sex, ethnicity and CMV serostatus was compiled. In a later genetic analysis, genome-wide SNP genotypes for about three fifths of the 666 donors were used, and that subset was treated as a discovery cohort. Every repertoire in the discovery cohort had been generated on one and the same sequencing platform. Both class I and class II loci were covered by HLA typing, at four-digit resolution. Typing coverage differed by locus: A, B, C, DRB1 and DQB1 were typed in roughly 620-630 donors, DQA1 in about 500, DPA1 in 600 to 610, and DPB1 in 472. Four or five DR-DQ haplotypes were handled as single units for association and clustering because linkage in the cohort was strong. Across 300 to 500 genotyped donors of the cohort, an average of about 250,000 unique TCR beta nucleotide sequences per donor were sequenced, and roughly 20% of those sequences were non-productive.

V lost 0 bases and J lost 3 bases, and the count of bases not matched to a germline gene is 7. The CDR3 numbers 16 residues from cysteine through phenylalanine. Just the 48-base CDR3 DNA is kept, in frame starting at base 1. CDR1 and CDR2 are drawn from the germline V gene (reference sequence): WNHNN, SYGVQD. The library relied on the immunoSEQ multiplex PCR assay. A mixture of 60 forward primers for TCR Vbeta segments and 13 reverse primers for TCR Jbeta segments was used in the multiplex PCR. The CDR3 region of rearranged TCR beta genes was amplified from genomic DNA by a multiplex PCR assay. Amplified TCR beta libraries were sequenced as 87-base-pair reads on the Illumina HiSeq System. In the paper's pipeline: Across the 700 or so repertoires, a later analysis counted 78 million or so unique TCR beta chains, approximately 12 million of which were shared by at least two donors. Raw reads were error-corrected and collapsed into unique sequences with a nearest-neighbor algorithm that merged closely related sequences to remove PCR and sequencing errors. CDR3 sequences were aligned to IMGT reference sequences to assign V, D and J gene segments. For a sequence to be retained, at least a six-nucleotide match to both a V gene segment and a J gene segment was required. A rearrangement counted as productive if the CDR3 had no stop codons and remained in frame with V and J, and every other rearrangement counted as non-productive. Following IMGT convention, CDR3 was defined as the stretch from the second conserved V-encoded cysteine up to the conserved J-encoded phenylalanine. The earlier analysis of about 590 of the donors excluded sequences that lacked an unambiguous match to a single V gene segment. In an earlier analysis of several hundred of the donors, V segments were called functional above 56.7% productive rearrangements and were called segregating when the between-donor standard deviation exceeded 5%. A statistical classification framework was developed to diagnose cytomegalovirus status using the catalog of TCR beta chain sequences. In a later analysis, TCR nucleotide sequences were compared against IMGT/GENE-DB human TR gene sequences so that V and J genes could be assigned. In a later analysis, CDR3 sequences and most-parsimonious VDJ recombination scenarios were assigned using the TCRdist pipeline. A later analysis defined each TCR beta chain by its CDR3 amino acid sequence plus V-gene family, and excluded reads lacking a unique V-gene family. A later analysis removed 592 highly shared, low-generation-probability nucleotide sequences to deal with suspected cross-contamination and a sequencing artifact. For each public chain, a later analysis derived a clonal expansion index from normalized ranks of inferred template counts within each repertoire. A later analysis computed generation probabilities with a VDJ recombination model fitted to out-of-frame rearrangements, and checked the results against IGoR. A later analysis scored TCR-TCR, TCR-HLA and TCR-CMV co-occurrence with hypergeometric tests, applying a repertoire-size bias correction to TCR pairs. A later analysis estimated false discovery rates by permuting HLA or CMV assignments 20 times. In a later analysis, co-occurring TCRs were grouped using DBSCAN, with TCRdist sequence similarity added in when clustering inside HLA-allele-positive subsets. Repertoires with fewer than 30,000 or more than 120,000 public chains, plus five repertoires with anomalous nucleotide sharing, were excluded from co-occurrence clustering. TCRdb's version of the immuneACCESS table is confined to in-frame rearrangements and falls short of the full clone set. An unresolved V gene accounts for under half of the shortfall where checked; the remainder is of unknown origin. The V and J calls and the clone size are those of that table, but D and trimming were determined from the DNA. Here the sample has 180,000 or so clones; around three quarters occur a single time. 2% to 3% of the sample goes to the ten largest clones.

Study-wide findings and limitations: In a later genetic analysis, fewer N-insertions in productive TCRs were reported among donors in an Asian-associated ancestry cluster than the roughly 700-donor mean. The study listed 150 to 200 TCR beta chains as associated with cytomegalovirus. In a later analysis, the rate of TCR association differed among HLA loci, with DRB1 alleles having the most associated TCRs and HLA-C alleles having the fewest. Broadly in line with IMGT annotations, most TCR beta V segments showed up in productive rearrangements about 87% or about 30% of the time in an earlier analysis of several hundred of the donors. A cluster of highly shared sequence variants was judged likely to represent a technical artifact of the sequencing pipeline. Assigning TCR associations to individual alleles was difficult when HLA alleles, especially DR and DQ, strongly co-occurred. In a later genetic analysis, a missense DCLRE1C variant was associated with V-gene and J-gene trimming of TCR beta chains, and the association was replicated in an independent cohort. Because counts were too low, roughly 16 rarely observed V segments, including chromosome 9 orphons, were excluded from the earlier analysis of 587 of the donors. A later analysis found that HLA-associated TCR beta chains were more clonally expanded and had lower generation probabilities than equally common non-associated chains. In both the original and validation cohorts, the classifier was reported to diagnose cytomegalovirus status with high specificity and sensitivity. While some public TCRs were present in many individuals, most TCR sequences turned up only very rarely across donors. In a later analysis, several top co-occurrence clusters were reported to appear linked to parvovirus B19, influenza, CMV and Epstein-Barr virus. A few of the identified cytomegalovirus-associated TCR beta chains were confirmed in vitro to be specific for cytomegalovirus antigens. Some IMGT-functional V segments, including TRBV6-2 and TRBV6-3, could not be distinguished by the 87-base-pair reads and were therefore excluded. Presence/absence analyses assumed roughly uniform sequencing depth across donors, an assumption that may not hold. Most CMV-associated TCR beta chains appeared to be HLA-restricted in a later analysis, and the HLA associations seemed to be driven largely by CMV exposure. CMV serostatus was the only immune exposure information available for the cohort. Correlated functional status among segregating V segments might be attributable to linkage disequilibrium, but an unknown experimental factor could not be ruled out. The cohort was sequenced for TCR beta chains only, and without alpha or paired-chain data the features that could be detected were limited. At a false discovery rate of 0.05, a later analysis linked about 17,000 TCR beta sequences to specific HLA alleles. HLA typing was unavailable for some donors at each locus, so association tests used only the typed subset. A further reported finding was that TCR beta sequences accurately predicted the HLA-A and HLA-B alleles for most subjects in the first cohort. The authors suggested that the approach could potentially be generalized to other disease states and immunological phenotypes.

The sequenced material came from PBMCs. The chain couples TRBV10-1 to TRBJ2-7; 8 bases in the middle match TRBD1. This TCR was sampled from a woman in her twenties or thirties in good health and CMV-seropositive. The CDR3 protein sequence reads: CASSESQGAHRYEQYF. The sequence in DNA is TGCGCCAGCAGTGAGTCCCAGGGGGCTCATCGCTACGAGCAGTACTTC.